Below, 21 T cell receptor beta chains from the same sample are listed, as sequenced in a study of regulatory T cells in long-lasting Graves disease. As for time point: newly diagnosed GD, antithyroid drugs for less than 3 months. TCR sequences were obtained from RNA taken from PBMCs. Libraries of TCR beta came from iRepertoire HTBI primers plus Arm-PCR of CDR3 regions. MiXCR was run by TCRdb on the multiplex PCR reads, yielding one entry per CDR3 protein. The sample includes 410,000 or so distinct CDR3 sequences, 15% of them seen just once. These records were also assigned to another study, of T cells in Graves' hyperthyroidism and ophthalmopathy.

The sequences come from peripheral blood mononuclear cells (PBMCs), collected at new diagnosis, from a patient treated with antithyroid drugs. These receptors all stem from a woman aged 25 to 45 with Graves disease.

This clonotype was seen a handful of times. V gene TRBV20-1 combines with J gene TRBJ2-3; D is perhaps TRBD2 (6 bases). The germline CDR1 and CDR2 sequences are DFQATT and SNEGSKA (reference sequence). The CDR3 runs 16 residues. V lost 0 bases and J 1 base, leaving 14 bases between the germline ends. The DNA for the CDR3 is TGCAGTGCTAGAGATCTCTGGGTAGCGGGCACAGATACGCAGTATTTT. Its protein product is CSARDLWVAGTDTQYF.

This clonotype came up a few times. An end of the junction does not agree with germline; a read error may underlie this. The chain employs TRBV2 and TRBJ2-7; possibly TRBD1 for D (5 bases). CDR3 length: 14 residues. Germline-derived CDR1 and CDR2 are SNHLY and FYNNEI. The CDR3 sequence is CAISGTGHSYEQYF. In nucleotides, the CDR3 is TGTGCCATCAGTGGAACAGGTCACTCCTACGAGCAGTACTTC.

There are a few counts of this clonotype. The V and J genes are TRBV7-9 and TRBJ2-7, with D hard to call. Looked up from germline, CDR1 is SEHNR and CDR2 is FQNEAQ (reference sequence). The CDR3 is made up of 11 amino acids. V lost 3 bases to trimming and J lost 5 bases, with 5 bases between them. CDR3 sequence reads: CASSFIDEQYF. In DNA form, the CDR3 reads TGTGCCAGCAGCTTTATCGACGAGCAGTACTTC.

This clonotype was detected a few times. The genes are TRBV7-2 and TRBJ2-7; no firm D call. Trimming took off 3 bases at V and 6 bases at J, with 15 bases between the two ends. Germline V gives CDR1 SGHTA, CDR2 FQGNSA. This CDR3 contains 14 residues. CDR3 nucleotides: TGTGCCAGCAGCTTGGAGACCCGCTTTGGCGAGCAGTACTTC. This codes for CASSLETRFGEQYF.

In this sample, this clonotype turned up many times. V gene TRBV12-5 combines with J gene TRBJ1-1; no firm D call. In germline, CDR1 is LGHNT, CDR2 FRNRAP. The CDR3 length is 12 residues. V was trimmed by 1 base and J by 3 bases, leaving 3 bases between them. DNA of the CDR3: TGTGCTAGTGGTTTGGAAGACACTGAAGCTTTCTTT. This sequence encodes CASGLEDTEAFF.

This clonotype was seen ten or more times. The V gene is TRBV6-2 or TRBV6-3, the J gene TRBJ2-7, with 11 bases identical to TRBD2. Germline CDR1 is MNHEY and CDR2 is SVGEGT. After removal of 7 bases from V and 2 bases from J, the junction contained 7 bases not matched to a gene. The CDR3 contains 15 residues. In DNA form, the CDR3 reads TGTGCCAGCACACCAAGGACTAGCGGGCCCTACGAGCAGTACTTC. Its translation: CASTPRTSGPYEQYF.

The table lists this clonotype with a few counts. V gene TRBV7-9 combines with J gene TRBJ1-1, with unresolved D. The CDR3 extends over 11 amino acids. V gave up 1 base and J gave up 6 bases, with 3 bases separating them. The germline V gene encodes CDR1 SEHNR and CDR2 FQNEAQ (reference sequence). The CDR3 DNA reads as TGTGCCAGCAGCTTAGAGTCTGAAGCTTTCTTT. Protein sequence: CASSLESEAFF.

Only a few counts were recorded for this clonotype. CDR3 coding DNA: TGTGCCAGCAGCTCCCGGGCCGCGGGTTCACCCCTCCACTTT. Encoded protein: CASSSRAAGSPLHF. The V call is TRBV3-1, the J call TRBJ1-6; D is unclear. This CDR3 has 14 residues. Trimming left V 5 bases short and J 9 bases short, with 14 bases between. Germline V CDR1 and CDR2: LGHDT, YNNKEL (reference sequence). The full variable domain, rest sourced from reference TRBV3-1 and TRBJ1-6, is DTAVSQTPKYLVTQMGNDKSIKCEQNLGHDTMYWYKQDSKKFLKIMFSYNNKELIINETVPNRFSPKSPDKAHLNLHINSLELGDSAVYFCASSSRAAGSPLHFGNGTRLTVT.

This clonotype was found many times. The chain recombines TRBV30 with TRBJ1-5; TRBD1 aligns across 8 bases. This CDR3 is built from 16 residues. V dropped 0 bases and J dropped 6; count of bases not matched to a gene: 10. Germline loops: CDR1 GTSNPN, CDR2 SVGIG (reference sequence). The CDR3, as DNA: TGTGCCTGGAGTGTAGCGGTCCCAGGGGGCAGTCAGCCCCAGCATTTT. Amino acids: CAWSVAVPGGSQPQHF.

In this sample, this clonotype turned up many times. This chain links TRBV28 with TRBJ1-5; 7 bases match TRBD1. With 6 bases clipped from V and 1 base from J, the junction kept 3 bases outside the gene matches. The CDR3 spans 14 residues. From germline, CDR1 is MDHEN and CDR2 SYDVKM. The CDR3 here is CASRDRLSNQPQHF. For the CDR3, the DNA is TGTGCCAGCAGGGACAGGCTAAGCAATCAGCCCCAGCATTTT.

This clonotype was found a few times. The genes are TRBV19 and TRBJ2-1, with no clear D. Germline V gene lookup returns CDR1 LNHDA and CDR2 SQIVND (reference sequence). Trimming took 2 bases from V and 4 from J, leaving 9 bases between them. CDR3 length: 14 amino acids. DNA of the CDR3: TGTGCCAGTAGTATAACGTGGGCTTACAATGAGCAGTTCTTC. Amino acid sequence: CASSITWAYNEQFF.

This clonotype was seen repeatedly, ten times or more. The V call is TRBV9, the J call TRBJ2-7, with 12 nucleotides matching TRBD2. CDR1 SGDLS and CDR2 YYNGEE come from the germline V gene. Unmatched junction bases numbered 4, after V lost 3 bases and J lost 6 bases. There are 14 residues in the CDR3. The CDR3 region is CASSAELAGGEQYF. CDR3 nucleotide sequence: TGTGCCAGCAGCGCGGAACTAGCGGGAGGCGAGCAGTACTTC.

This clonotype was observed at least ten times. CDR3 DNA: TGTGCCACCAGCATTTCCGGCAGGCAGAACTATGGCTACACCTTC. Protein product: CATSISGRQNYGYTF. This chain joins TRBV15 and TRBJ1-2, with D uncertain. The CDR3 contains 15 residues. Per the germline V gene, CDR1 is LNHNV and CDR2 is YYDKDF (reference sequence). Trimming pared 4 bases from V and 2 bases from J, leaving 14 bases between.

To note about this clonotype: This may be a read error: a much more frequent sequence differs by one nucleotide. The V gene is TRBV28, the J gene TRBJ2-7, with 13 bases aligning to TRBD2. This CDR3 comprises 16 residues. Germline V lookup: CDR1 MDHEN, CDR2 SYDVKM. Unmatched junction bases numbered 9, after V lost 7 bases and J lost 3 bases. The CDR3 loop is CASNSSGTSGIYEQYF. CDR3 nucleotides: TGTGCCAGCAATTCCTCCGGGACTAGCGGGATCTACGAGCAGTACTTC. The full variable domain, in which reference TRBV28 and TRBJ2-7 provide the parts outside the CDR3, is DVKVTQSSRYLVKRTGEKVFLECVQDMDHENMFWYRQDPGLGLRLIYFSYDVKMKEKGDIPEGYSVSREKKERFSLILESASTNQTSMYLCASNSSGTSGIYEQYFGPGTRLTVT.

This chain links TRBV11-3 with TRBJ1-2, with TRBD1 identical over 9 bases. The junction had 6 bases not matched to a gene; V was cut back by 5 bases and J by 5 bases. Germline loops: CDR1 SGHNT, CDR2 YENEEA. This CDR3 has 14 residues. In DNA form, the CDR3 reads TGTGCCAGCAGCCGGGACAGGGCCCTTTATGGCTACACCTTC. Its protein is CASSRDRALYGYTF.

This clonotype has at least ten counts. The chain employs TRBV11-2 and TRBJ2-7; D remains ambiguous. The germline V gene encodes CDR1 SGHAT and CDR2 FQNNGV. The germline V and J ends were trimmed by 6 bases and 6 bases, with 9 bases remaining between them. The CDR3 covers 11 residues. DNA of the CDR3: TGTGCCAGCAGATACGGCGTCGAGCAGTACTTC. Translating it yields CASRYGVEQYF. Filled out from reference TRBV11-2 and TRBJ2-7, the complete variable domain reads EAGVAQSPRYKIIEKRQSVAFWCNPISGHATLYWYQQILGQGPKLLIQFQNNGVVDDSQLPKDRFSAERLKGVDSTLKIQPAKLEDSAVYLCASRYGVEQYFGPGTRLTVT.

The chain links TRBV3-1 to TRBJ2-3, with D perhaps TRBD2 (7 bases). Per germline, CDR1 LGHDT and CDR2 YNNKEL (reference sequence). V lost 3 bases and J lost 6, with 10 bases in between. This CDR3 contains 13 residues. In DNA form, the CDR3 reads TGTGCCAGCAGCCAGAGGGGGGGGGATACGCAGTATTTT. It yields the protein CASSQRGGDTQYF.

Regarding this clonotype: Being one base from a much bigger clone, this may be a read error. This rearrangement joins TRBV27 to TRBJ2-1; 9 nucleotides match TRBD2. Per the germline V gene, CDR1 is MNHEY and CDR2 is SMNVEV (reference sequence). The CDR3 is 15 amino acids. V lost 6 bases to trimming and J lost 10 bases; unmatched junction nucleotides: 13. CDR3 DNA: TGTGCCAGCAGCGGTAGCGGGAGACTTTCCTACGAGCAGTTCTTC. Translating it yields CASSGSGRLSYEQFF.

Of note for this clonotype: A much larger clone is a single base away; this may be a read error. The chain has TRBV2 and TRBJ1-1; the D gene is possibly TRBD1 (6 bases). Trimming removed 7 bases from V and 3 bases from J, with 18 bases in between. The germline CDR1 and CDR2 sequences are SNHLY and FYNNEI. This CDR3 is built from 15 residues. This chain's CDR3 is CASITGPGLDTEAFF. The CDR3 DNA reads TGTGCCAGCATTACAGGGCCCGGATTGGACACTGAAGCTTTCTTT.

This clonotype was detected only once. The rearrangement joins TRBV19 to TRBJ2-1; 8 bases line up with TRBD2. Per germline, CDR1 LNHDA and CDR2 SQIVND (reference sequence). The CDR3 sequence is 13 residues long. The V and J ends lost 7 bases and 3 bases, in that order; junction bases with no gene match: 2. CDR3 sequence reads: CASIGGVYNEQFF. The CDR3 DNA reads TGTGCCAGTATCGGGGGGGTCTACAATGAGCAGTTCTTC.

V and J are TRBV14 and TRBJ2-7; D unresolved. The CDR3 sequence is 18 residues long. Deletions cut 3 bases from V and 0 bases from J, with 21 bases between. Germline CDR1 is SGHDN and CDR2 is FVKESK. The CDR3 coding sequence is TGTGCCAGCAGCCACGGGCCCCGCGCCTACTTCAGCTCCTACGAGCAGTACTTC. Residues: CASSHGPRAYFSSYEQYF.